These 22 T cell receptor beta chains were sequenced from one sample in a study of beta chain features in type 1 diabetes. Investigators reverse transcribed all isolated RNA, so they sequenced expressed TCRB transcripts. Profiling relied on immunoSEQ multiplex PCR, and the TCRdb table lists in-frame clones only, not all of them. The sample contains just over 600,000 clones, roughly a sixth of which appear only once. The sample comprised naive CD4+ T cells from blood. These receptors all stem from a man in his late teens or twenties in good health.

CDR3 sequence (DNA): TGCGCCAGCAGCTTCCCTAGCGGAGGGAACAATGAGCAGTTCTTC. Its translation: CASSFPSGGNNEQFF. V is TRBV5-1 and J is TRBJ2-1, with 7 bases that match TRBD2. Trimming at V came to 2 bases and at J to 5 bases, leaving 7 bases not matched to a gene. Germline CDR1 reads SGHRS; CDR2 reads YFSETQ. CDR3 length equals 15 residues.

The V call is TRBV9, the J call TRBJ2-1; possibly TRBD1 or TRBD2 for D (5 bases each). This CDR3 is 14 amino acids long. Looked up from germline, CDR1 is SGDLS and CDR2 is YYNGEE. V was shortened by 3 bases and J by 9 bases, with 16 bases between the two germline ends. The CDR3 sequence: CASSAETRGAEQFF. For the CDR3, the DNA is TGTGCCAGCAGCGCAGAAACTAGGGGCGCTGAGCAGTTCTTC. Complete variable domain (other parts from reference TRBV9 and TRBJ2-1): DSGVTQTPKHLITATGQRVTLRCSPRSGDLSVYWYQQSLDQGLQFLIQYYNGEERAKGNILERFSAQQFPDLHSELNLSSLELGDSALYFCASSAETRGAEQFFGPGTRLTVL.

This clone was seen more than once but under ten times. The chain employs TRBV5-1 and TRBJ2-1; 11 bases match TRBD2. The V gene's germline CDR1 is SGHRS and CDR2 YFSETQ. The length of the CDR3 is 15 residues. J was trimmed by 5 bases and V by 4 bases; bases with no gene match: 5. The CDR3 coding sequence is TGCGCCAGCAGCGAAGGACTAGCGGGTCACAATGAGCAGTTCTTC. Its translation: CASSEGLAGHNEQFF.

This clone was observed a few times. This chain links TRBV9 with TRBJ1-5; D remains ambiguous. V was pared by 0 bases and J by 1 base, with 5 bases between. This CDR3 is 14 amino acids long. Per germline, CDR1 SGDLS and CDR2 YYNGEE. The CDR3 region has the DNA TGTGCCAGCAGCGTAGGGCAGAGCAATCAGCCCCAGCATTTT. It codes for CASSVGQSNQPQHF. Supplemented by reference TRBV9 and TRBJ1-5, the full variable domain reads DSGVTQTPKHLITATGQRVTLRCSPRSGDLSVYWYQQSLDQGLQFLIQYYNGEERAKGNILERFSAQQFPDLHSELNLSSLELGDSALYFCASSVGQSNQPQHFGDGTRLSIL.

The V and J genes are TRBV5-1 and TRBJ2-7; weak D call: TRBD1 (6 bases). CDR1 and CDR2 from the germline V gene are SGHRS and YFSETQ. Between the trimmed V and J ends, which lost 9 bases and 3 bases, there was a span of 13 bases. This CDR3 is built from 12 residues. DNA of the CDR3: TGCGCCACTTCGACAGGAAACTACGAGCAGTACTTC. It translates to CATSTGNYEQYF.

The sample holds a few counts of this clone. The CDR3 nucleotides read TGTGCCAGCAGCCCCCGGGACTATCCGCAGTTCTTC. This sequence encodes CASSPRDYPQFF. J is TRBJ2-1 and V is TRBV7-2; TRBD2 matches at 7 bases. The V and J ends lost 5 bases and 12 bases, in that order; junction bases with no gene match: 7. The germline V gene has CDR1 SGHTA and CDR2 FQGNSA. The CDR3 extends over 12 amino acids.

This clone was detected a few times. The chain recombines TRBV20-1 with TRBJ2-1; D unclear. V dropped 5 bases and J dropped 8 bases, with 10 bases sitting between them. This CDR3 has 11 residues. The germline V gene has CDR1 DFQATT and CDR2 SNEGSKA (reference sequence). CDR3 loop: CSAWVGHEQFF. The CDR3 nucleotides are TGCAGTGCTTGGGTGGGCCATGAGCAGTTCTTC.

This clone has only a few counts. The V call is TRBV4-3, the J call TRBJ2-3, with TRBD2 matching 7 bases. Germline V lookup: CDR1 LGHNA, CDR2 YSLEER. Trimming removed 1 base from V and 6 bases from J; junction bases left unmatched: 7. CDR3 length: 15 amino acids. The CDR3 DNA reads TGCGCCAGCAGCCAAGGAGACGGGGAGGGGGATACGCAGTATTTT. Translation: CASSQGDGEGDTQYF.

The CDR3 loop reads CASSADIFHEQYF. CDR3 DNA: TGTGCCAGCAGTGCCGACATTTTCCACGAGCAGTACTTC. The chain joins TRBV25-1 to TRBJ2-7, with unresolved D. Trimming took off 4 bases at V and 5 bases at J, with 12 bases between the two ends. The V gene's germline CDR1 is MGHDK and CDR2 SYGVNS. This CDR3 spans 13 amino acids.

This clone was seen only a few times. The chain carries TRBV5-4 and TRBJ2-3; tentative D call: TRBD2 (6 bases). CDR1 and CDR2 (germline): SGHNT, YYREEE (reference sequence). The CDR3 sequence is 16 residues long. V was trimmed by 4 bases and J by 3 bases, leaving 18 bases between them. CDR3 nucleotides: TGTGCCAGCAGCCCCGCGGACGGGGCGGGGACAGATACGCAGTATTTT. It specifies CASSPADGAGTDTQYF.

This chain uses TRBV29-1 with TRBJ1-1, with D unclear. V was shortened by 2 bases and J by 6 bases, with 16 bases between the two germline ends. In germline, CDR1 is SQVTM, CDR2 ANQGSEA. The CDR3 has 14 residues. The CDR3 protein is CSVESNLGRPEAFF. The CDR3 DNA is TGCAGCGTTGAATCAAATCTAGGCAGGCCTGAAGCTTTCTTT.

The rearrangement links TRBV7-2 to TRBJ2-5; the D gene is possibly TRBD2 (5 bases). V was shortened by 5 bases and J by 7 bases, with 23 bases between the two germline ends. The CDR3 contains 16 residues. Germline V gene data show CDR1 as SGHTA and CDR2 as FQGNSA. CDR3 region: CASSGDREPRSATQYF. The DNA of the CDR3 is TGTGCCAGCAGCGGCGATCGGGAACCTCGTTCGGCGACCCAGTACTTC.

The rearrangement uses TRBV5-1 and TRBJ1-5, with D hard to call. Trimming left V 4 bases short and J 6 bases short, with 14 bases between. The CDR3 is 14 residues long. The germline V gene encodes CDR1 SGHRS and CDR2 YFSETQ. In DNA, the CDR3 is TGCGCCAGCAGCCTGGGAGGGCTTGGTCAGCCCCAGCATTTT. It yields the protein CASSLGGLGQPQHF.

The chain uses TRBV4-2 and TRBJ1-2, with TRBD1 matching 9 bases. V trimming: 0 bases; J trimming: 7 bases; junction bases outside the gene matches: 9. The CDR3 runs 16 residues. The V gene's germline CDR1 is LGHNA and CDR2 YNFKEQ. CDR3 in amino acids: CASSQDTQGARIGYTF. The CDR3 region has the DNA TGTGCCAGCAGCCAAGATACACAGGGGGCCAGGATTGGCTACACCTTC.

J is TRBJ1-2 and V is TRBV23-1, with a possible D match to TRBD1 (5 bases). TRBV23-1 is an open reading frame whose function is uncertain. The CDR3 runs 15 residues. V gave up 3 bases and J gave up 1 base, with 12 bases separating them. CDR3 region: CASSQPDKNNYGYTF. In DNA, the CDR3 is TGCGCCAGCAGTCAGCCGGACAAGAATAACTATGGCTACACCTTC.

V and J are TRBV4-2 and TRBJ2-5, with TRBD2 matching over 9 bases. Losses at the gene ends were 6 bases for V and 4 bases for J; bases not matched to a gene: 12. CDR3 length: 16 amino acids. The V gene's germline CDR1 is LGHNA and CDR2 YNFKEQ. In DNA form, the CDR3 reads TGTGCCAGCAGGATTACCGGGACTAGCAGCACAGAGACCCAGTACTTC. Translation: CASRITGTSSTETQYF.

This CDR3 reads CASSLKVFNYGYTF. The CDR3 DNA reads as TGTGCCAGCAGCTTAAAGGTGTTCAACTATGGCTACACCTTC. This chain uses TRBV7-2 with TRBJ1-2; D is undetermined. Trimming pared 2 bases from V and 2 bases from J, leaving 9 bases between. This CDR3 has 14 residues. Germline V gene data show CDR1 as SGHTA and CDR2 as FQGNSA. Full variable domain (rest looked up from reference TRBV7-2 and TRBJ1-2): GAGVSQSPSNKVTEKGKDVELRCDPISGHTALYWYRQSLGQGLEFLIYFQGNSAPDKSGLPSDRFSAERTGGSVSTLTIQRTQQEDSAVYLCASSLKVFNYGYTFGSGTRLTVV.

For the CDR3, the DNA is TGTGCCAGCAGTGAATATACAGGGGTAAAGGCCGAGCAGTACTTC. Translated: CASSEYTGVKAEQYF. The J gene is TRBJ2-7, the V gene TRBV25-1; the match to TRBD1 covers 7 bases. Germline-derived CDR1 and CDR2 are MGHDK and SYGVNS. J was trimmed by 6 bases and V by 0 bases; bases with no gene match: 8. CDR3 length equals 15 residues.

A word on this clone: The sample carries other DNA sequences with the same CDR3. This chain uses TRBV5-1 with TRBJ2-1; D possibly corresponds to TRBD1 (5 bases). Germline V CDR1 and CDR2: SGHRS, YFSETQ. The V end lost 0 bases, the J end lost 3 bases, and 7 bases lay between the germline ends. The CDR3 has 14 residues. CDR3: CASSLGDSYNEQFF. CDR3 DNA: TGCGCCAGCAGCTTGGGCGACAGCTACAATGAGCAGTTCTTC.

The J gene is TRBJ2-6, the V gene TRBV18, with D possibly TRBD1 on 6 matching bases. V shed 6 bases and J shed 0 bases, with 18 bases lying between them. The CDR3 sequence is 18 residues long. CDR1 is KGHSH, CDR2 LQKENI, per germline. For the CDR3, the DNA is TGTGCCAGCTCCAATTCGCAGGGGCTAAGCTCTGGGGCCAACGTCCTGACTTTC. This encodes CASSNSQGLSSGANVLTF.

In this sample, this clone turned up a few times. CDR3 protein: CASSYSLSRGRDSYNEQFF. The DNA of the CDR3 is TGTGCCAGCAGTTACTCGTTGTCCCGGGGCAGGGACTCCTACAATGAGCAGTTCTTC. The chain has TRBV6-7 and TRBJ2-1, with D tentatively TRBD1 or TRBD2 (5 bases each). Being an ORF, TRBV6-7 has a function that is uncertain. The CDR3 is 19 amino acids. The V gene lost 0 bases and the J gene lost 0 bases, with 18 bases spanning the gap.

The table lists this clone with a few counts. This chain links TRBV2 with TRBJ1-2, with TRBD1 as a possible D gene (6 bases). This CDR3 is built from 14 residues. CDR1 is SNHLY and CDR2 is FYNNEI in the germline V gene. V shed 5 bases and J shed 5 bases, with 15 bases lying between them. CDR3 protein: CASSPDLQGYGYTF. CDR3 coding DNA: TGTGCCAGCAGTCCCGATCTACAGGGATATGGCTACACCTTC.